The clone carrying this TCR beta chain was detected only a few times. As yet, its antigen is unknown. These data are taken from a study of post-analysis software for immune sequencing data. Prepared TCR beta cDNA libraries contained unique molecular identifiers. Around 500,000 cDNA molecules were obtained per 1 to 10 million input T cells. TCRdb processed the PCR reads anew with MiXCR; each CDR3 protein has one entry. The table includes about 400,000 distinct CDR3 sequences, approximately 38% detected once. This CDR3 comprises 16 residues. Trimming cost V 5 bases and J 6 bases; bases outside gene matches: 11. Whole-study findings and limits: Pronounced co-clustering by F measure was evident among identically batched samples. The study found TRBV5-6, TRBV5-1 and TRBV20-1 among five or six TRBV segments more frequent in patients than controls.

This TCR came from a girl between 10 and 17 years old with multiple sclerosis. Sequenced: blood. This rearrangement joins TRBV12-3 or TRBV12-4 to TRBJ2-5, with 11 positions matching TRBD2. The CDR3 DNA reads TGTGCCAGCAGTGCCACCCAAACTAGCGGGGGTCAGACCCAGTACTTC. Residues: CASSATQTSGGQTQYF.